The TCR beta chain described here comes from a study of metastatic and nonmetastatic thyroid tumors. Study-level information: Thyroid patients, malignant and benign, had repertoires compared across blood and tumor or nodule tissue.

Remarks on this clone: Its specificity is unknown. Sequence at one end of the junction differs from germline and may be a read error.

As originally analysed: A distant-metastasis classifier for papillary thyroid cancer was built using CDR3 differences across clinicopathological groups. MiXCR was used by TCRdb to re-call the PCR reads. Here the V and J calls rest on TCRdb's processing, not on the authors' analysis. The sample consists of fewer than 50,000 clones, 25% to 30% of them appearing once. The V gene's germline CDR1 is WSHSY and CDR2 SAAADI. The CDR3 totals 15 residues. Overall study results and limits: Versus benign nodules, malignant thyroid tumors reportedly had significantly higher TCR beta diversity, in blood and tumor.

There were no patients who had received any treatment before thyroid surgery. The sequenced sample consisted of blood. The sequence came from a male donor with papillary thyroid cancer or a benign thyroid nodule (not recorded which). Some clones in this sample may be carry-over from other donors' samples. The chain couples TRBV10-2 to TRBJ2-2, with D perhaps TRBD2 (6 bases). CDR3 residues: CASSEGLSNTGELYF. The CDR3 nucleotides read TGCGCCAGCAGTGAGGGACTATCTAACACCGGGGAGCTGTATTTT.